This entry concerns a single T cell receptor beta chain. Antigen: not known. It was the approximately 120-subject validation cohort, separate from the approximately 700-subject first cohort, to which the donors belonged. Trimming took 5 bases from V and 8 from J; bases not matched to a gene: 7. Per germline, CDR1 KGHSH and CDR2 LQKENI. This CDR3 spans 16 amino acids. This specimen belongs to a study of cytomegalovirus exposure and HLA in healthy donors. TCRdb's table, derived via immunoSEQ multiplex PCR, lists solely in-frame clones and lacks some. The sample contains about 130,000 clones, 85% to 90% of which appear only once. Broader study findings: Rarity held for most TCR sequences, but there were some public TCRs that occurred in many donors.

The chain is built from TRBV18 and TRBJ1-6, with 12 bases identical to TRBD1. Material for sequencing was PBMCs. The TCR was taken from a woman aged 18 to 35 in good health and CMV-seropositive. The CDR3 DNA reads TGTGCCAGCTCAGCCGGGACAGGGGGCGCGGATTCACCCCTCCACTTT. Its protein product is CASSAGTGGADSPLHF.